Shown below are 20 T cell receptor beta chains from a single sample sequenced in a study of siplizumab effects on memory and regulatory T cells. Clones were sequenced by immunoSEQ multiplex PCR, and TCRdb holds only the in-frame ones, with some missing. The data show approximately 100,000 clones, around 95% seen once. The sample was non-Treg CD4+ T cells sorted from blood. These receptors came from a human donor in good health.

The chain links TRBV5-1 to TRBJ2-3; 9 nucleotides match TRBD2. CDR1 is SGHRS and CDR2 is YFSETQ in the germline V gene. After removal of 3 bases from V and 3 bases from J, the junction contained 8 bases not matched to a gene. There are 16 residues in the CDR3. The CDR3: CASSYDGSGGTDTQYF. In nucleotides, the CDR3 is TGCGCCAGCAGCTATGACGGTAGCGGGGGTACAGATACGCAGTATTTT.

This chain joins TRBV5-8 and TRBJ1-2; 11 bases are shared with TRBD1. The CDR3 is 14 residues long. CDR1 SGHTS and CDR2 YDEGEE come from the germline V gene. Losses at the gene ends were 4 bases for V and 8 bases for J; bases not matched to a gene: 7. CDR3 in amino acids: CASSPGQGARGYTF. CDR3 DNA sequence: TGTGCCAGCAGCCCCGGACAGGGGGCTCGGGGCTACACCTTC.

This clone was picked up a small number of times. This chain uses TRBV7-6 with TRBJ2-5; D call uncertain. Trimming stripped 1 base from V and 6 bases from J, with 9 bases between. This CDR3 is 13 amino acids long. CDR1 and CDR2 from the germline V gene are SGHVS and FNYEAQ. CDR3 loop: CASSLDTPQTQYF. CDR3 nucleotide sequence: TGTGCCAGCAGCTTAGATACGCCTCAGACCCAGTACTTC.

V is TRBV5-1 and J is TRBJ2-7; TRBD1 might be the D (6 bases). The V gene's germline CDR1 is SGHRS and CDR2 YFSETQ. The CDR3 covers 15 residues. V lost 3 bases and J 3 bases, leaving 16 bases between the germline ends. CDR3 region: CASSYGTRVVYEQYF. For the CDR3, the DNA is TGCGCCAGCAGCTACGGGACACGGGTCGTCTACGAGCAGTACTTC. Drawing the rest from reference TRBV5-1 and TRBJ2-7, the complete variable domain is KAGVTQTPRYLIKTRGQQVTLSCSPISGHRSVSWYQQTPGQGLQFLFEYFSETQRNKGNFPGRFSGRQFSNSRSEMNVSTLELGDSALYLCASSYGTRVVYEQYFGPGTRLTVT.

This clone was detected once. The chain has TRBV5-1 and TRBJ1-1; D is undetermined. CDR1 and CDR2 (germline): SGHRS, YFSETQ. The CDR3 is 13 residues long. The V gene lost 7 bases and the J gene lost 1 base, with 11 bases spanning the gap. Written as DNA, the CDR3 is TGCGCCAGCTTTACCGGGCCGAACACTGAAGCTTTCTTT. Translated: CASFTGPNTEAFF.

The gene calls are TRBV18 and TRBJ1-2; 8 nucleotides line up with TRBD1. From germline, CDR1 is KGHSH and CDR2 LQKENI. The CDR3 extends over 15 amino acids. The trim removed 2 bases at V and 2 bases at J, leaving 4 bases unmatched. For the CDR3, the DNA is TGTGCCAGCTCACCATCCAGGGGGCTAAACTATGGCTACACCTTC. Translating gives CASSPSRGLNYGYTF.

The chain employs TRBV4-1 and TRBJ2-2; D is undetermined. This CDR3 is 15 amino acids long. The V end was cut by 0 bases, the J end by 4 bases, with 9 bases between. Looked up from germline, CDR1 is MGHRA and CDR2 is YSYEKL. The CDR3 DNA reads TGCGCCAGCAGCCAAGATCCACTTCCCACCGGGGAGCTGTTTTTT. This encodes CASSQDPLPTGELFF.

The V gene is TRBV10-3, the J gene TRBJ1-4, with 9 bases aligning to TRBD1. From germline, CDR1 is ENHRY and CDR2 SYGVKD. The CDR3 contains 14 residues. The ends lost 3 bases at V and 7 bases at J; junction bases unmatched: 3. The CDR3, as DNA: TGTGCCATCAGTGACCGACAGGGGGGTGAAAAACTGTTTTTT. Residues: CAISDRQGGEKLFF.

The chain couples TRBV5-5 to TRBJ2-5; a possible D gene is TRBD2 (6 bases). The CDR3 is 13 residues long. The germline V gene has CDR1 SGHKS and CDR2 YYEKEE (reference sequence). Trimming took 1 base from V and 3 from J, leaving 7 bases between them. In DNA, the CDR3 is TGTGCCAGCAGCTTGTGGGGGGAAGAGACCCAGTACTTC. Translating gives CASSLWGEETQYF.

The CDR3 nucleotides read TGTGCCAGTAGTATAGAAGGACAGGGGGTGAAATCACCCCTCCACTTT. It encodes CASSIEGQGVKSPLHF. This chain connects TRBV19 to TRBJ1-6, with 10 bases matching TRBD1. Germline CDR1 and CDR2: LNHDA and SQIVND (reference sequence). This CDR3 has 16 residues. The J segment lost 10 bases and the V segment lost 0 bases, leaving 6 bases of the junction unmatched.

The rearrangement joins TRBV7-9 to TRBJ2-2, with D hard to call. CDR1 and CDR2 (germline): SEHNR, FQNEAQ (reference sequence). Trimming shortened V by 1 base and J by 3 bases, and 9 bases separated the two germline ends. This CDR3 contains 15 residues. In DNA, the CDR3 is TGTGCCAGCAGCTTAGACTCCCGTGACACCGGGGAGCTGTTTTTT. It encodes CASSLDSRDTGELFF.

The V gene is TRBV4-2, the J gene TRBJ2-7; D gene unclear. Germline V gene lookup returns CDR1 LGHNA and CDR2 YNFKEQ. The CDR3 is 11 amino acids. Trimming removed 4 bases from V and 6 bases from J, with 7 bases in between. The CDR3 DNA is TGTGCCAGCAGCCCCCCGCGCGAGCAGTACTTC. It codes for CASSPPREQYF.

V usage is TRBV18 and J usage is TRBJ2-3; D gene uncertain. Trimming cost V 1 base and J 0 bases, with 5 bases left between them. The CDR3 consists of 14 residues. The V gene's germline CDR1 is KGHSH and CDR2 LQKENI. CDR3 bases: TGTGCCAGCTCACCACTCGCTAGCACAGATACGCAGTATTTT. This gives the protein CASSPLASTDTQYF.

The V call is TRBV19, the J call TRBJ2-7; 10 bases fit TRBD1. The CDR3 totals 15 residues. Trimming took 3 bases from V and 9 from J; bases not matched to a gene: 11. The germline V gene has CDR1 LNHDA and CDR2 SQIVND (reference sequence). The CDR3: CASSIGTGDISGQYF. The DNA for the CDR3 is TGTGCCAGTAGTATCGGGACAGGGGATATTTCGGGGCAGTACTTC.

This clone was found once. This chain's CDR3 is CASSGRQGADYEQYF. CDR3 in DNA: TGTGCCAGCAGCGGGCGACAGGGGGCTGACTACGAGCAGTACTTC. The chain has TRBV7-6 and TRBJ2-7; 10 positions agree with TRBD1. The CDR3 length is 15 residues. V lost 5 bases, J lost 3 bases, and 7 bases stayed unmatched. The germline CDR1 and CDR2 sequences are SGHVS and FNYEAQ.

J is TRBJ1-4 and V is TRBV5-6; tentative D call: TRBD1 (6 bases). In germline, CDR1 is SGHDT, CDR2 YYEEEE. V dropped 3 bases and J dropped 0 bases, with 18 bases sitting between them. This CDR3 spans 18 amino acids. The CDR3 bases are TGTGCCAGCAGCTCCCTACAGGGCGACAGCGCAACTAATGAAAAACTGTTTTTT. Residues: CASSSLQGDSATNEKLFF.

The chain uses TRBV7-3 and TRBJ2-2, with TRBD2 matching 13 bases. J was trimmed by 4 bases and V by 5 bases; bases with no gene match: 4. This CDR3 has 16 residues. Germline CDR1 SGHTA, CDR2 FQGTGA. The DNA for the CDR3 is TGTGCCAGCAGCCCGACTAGCGGGGGGCTCACCGGGGAGCTGTTTTTT. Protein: CASSPTSGGLTGELFF.

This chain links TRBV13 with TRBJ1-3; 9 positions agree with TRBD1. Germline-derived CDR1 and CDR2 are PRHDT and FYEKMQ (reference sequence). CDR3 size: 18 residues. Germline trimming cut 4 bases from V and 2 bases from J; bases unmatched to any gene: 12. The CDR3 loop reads CASSSRKYGTGPGNTIYF. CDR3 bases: TGTGCCAGCAGCTCACGGAAATACGGGACAGGGCCTGGAAACACCATATATTTT.

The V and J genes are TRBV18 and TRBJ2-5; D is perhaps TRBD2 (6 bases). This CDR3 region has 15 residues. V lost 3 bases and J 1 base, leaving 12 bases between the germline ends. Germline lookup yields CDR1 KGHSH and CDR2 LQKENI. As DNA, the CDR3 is TGTGCCAGCTCACCGAATGAGGGAGGCCAAGAGACCCAGTACTTC. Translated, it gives CASSPNEGGQETQYF. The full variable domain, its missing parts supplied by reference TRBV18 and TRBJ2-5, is NAGVMQNPRHLVRRRGQEARLRCSPMKGHSHVYWYRQLPEEGLKFMVYLQKENIIDESGMPKERFSAEFPKEGPSILRIQQVVRGDSAAYFCASSPNEGGQETQYFGPGTRLLVL.

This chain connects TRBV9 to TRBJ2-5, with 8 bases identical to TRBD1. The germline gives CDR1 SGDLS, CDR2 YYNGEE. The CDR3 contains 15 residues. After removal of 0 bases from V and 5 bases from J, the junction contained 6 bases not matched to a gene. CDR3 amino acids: CASSVGQGARETQYF. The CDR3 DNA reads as TGTGCCAGCAGCGTAGGGCAGGGGGCGCGGGAGACCCAGTACTTC.